This T cell receptor (beta chain) was retrieved from a study of beta chain features in type 1 diabetes. Study-wide results and limits: For type 1 diabetes patients, VDJ junctions showed fewer insertions and more deletions. Significant though moderate, a shortening of TCRB CDR3s appeared in all four CD4+ subsets of Type 1 diabetes patients.

The V end was cut by 0 bases, the J end by 0 bases, with 14 bases between. The CDR3 spans 17 residues. CDR1 is LGHNA and CDR2 is YSLEER in the germline V gene. Sequenced material consisted of expressed TCRB transcripts (all of the isolated RNA was reverse transcribed). The average output of naive, central memory and regulatory T cell samples was about 3.57 million reads. Repertoires were generated with immunoSEQ multiplex PCR, while TCRdb's copy carries only in-frame clones and drops some. This table holds just over 450,000 clones, about 30% found once. As to this clone: What it binds is not known.

The sequence was collected from a man between 18 and 29 years old in good health. Material for sequencing was naive CD4+ T cells from blood. The rearrangement uses TRBV4-3 and TRBJ1-1; possible D gene TRBD1, 5 bases. The DNA for the CDR3 is TGCGCCAGCAGCCAAGATTTGGCAGGGATTTTGAACACTGAAGCTTTCTTT. Translating it yields CASSQDLAGILNTEAFF.